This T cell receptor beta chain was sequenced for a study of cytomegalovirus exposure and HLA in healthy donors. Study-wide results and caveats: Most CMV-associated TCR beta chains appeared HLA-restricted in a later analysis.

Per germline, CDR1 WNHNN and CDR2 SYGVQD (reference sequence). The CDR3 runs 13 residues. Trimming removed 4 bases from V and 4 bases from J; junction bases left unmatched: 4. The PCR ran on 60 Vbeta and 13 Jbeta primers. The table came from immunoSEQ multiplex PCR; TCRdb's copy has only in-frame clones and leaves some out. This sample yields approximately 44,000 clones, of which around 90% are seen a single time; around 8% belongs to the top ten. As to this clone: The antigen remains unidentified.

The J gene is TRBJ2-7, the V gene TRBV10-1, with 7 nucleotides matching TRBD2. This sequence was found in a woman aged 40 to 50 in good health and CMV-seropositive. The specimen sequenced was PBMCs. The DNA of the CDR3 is TGCGCCAGCAGTGGGCCTAGCGGTTACGAGCAGTACTTC. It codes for CASSGPSGYEQYF.